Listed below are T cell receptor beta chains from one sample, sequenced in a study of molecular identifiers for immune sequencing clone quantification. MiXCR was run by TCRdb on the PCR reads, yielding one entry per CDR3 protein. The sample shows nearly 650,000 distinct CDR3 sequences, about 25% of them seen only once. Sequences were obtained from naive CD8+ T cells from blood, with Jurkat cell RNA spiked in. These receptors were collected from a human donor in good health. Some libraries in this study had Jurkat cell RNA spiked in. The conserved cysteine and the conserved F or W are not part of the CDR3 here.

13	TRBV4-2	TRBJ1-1	ASSQDAYSGTEAF
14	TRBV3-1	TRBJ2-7	ASSQPTQGAGYEQY
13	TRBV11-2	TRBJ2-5	ASSSPGALSETQY
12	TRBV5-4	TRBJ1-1	ASSAWLMNTEAF
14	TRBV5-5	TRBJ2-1	ASSLRDRDRIGEQF
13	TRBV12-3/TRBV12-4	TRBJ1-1	ASSYSSRLNTEAF
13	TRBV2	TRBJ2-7	ASSPRTSGTYEQY
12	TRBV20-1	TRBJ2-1	SARRRDSYNEQF
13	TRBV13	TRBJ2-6	ASSNRLVKANVLT
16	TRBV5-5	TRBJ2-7	ASSLGREDTWGSYEQY
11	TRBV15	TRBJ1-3	ATSRASGHTIY
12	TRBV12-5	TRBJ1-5	ASGLWGSDQPQH
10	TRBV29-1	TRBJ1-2	SVLTLRPGYT
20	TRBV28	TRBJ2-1	ASSFEPGLAGPLRISYNEQF
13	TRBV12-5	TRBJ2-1	ASGFGTGLLDEQF
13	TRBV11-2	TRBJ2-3	ASSLEWGGGDTQY
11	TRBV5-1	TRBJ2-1	ASSLSLPGEQF
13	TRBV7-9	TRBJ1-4	ASSPDRGEGEKLF
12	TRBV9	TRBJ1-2	ASSLGGPGCGYT
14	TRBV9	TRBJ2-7	ASSPTGTSRLREQY
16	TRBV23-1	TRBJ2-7	ASSQAGTGRVAPYEQY
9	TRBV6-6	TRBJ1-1	ASIGGTEAF
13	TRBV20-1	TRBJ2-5	SARDWDKYQETQY
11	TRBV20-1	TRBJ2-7	SARTGLIYEQY
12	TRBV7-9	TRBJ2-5	ASSLTGISETQY
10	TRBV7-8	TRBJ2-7	ASSLPPYEQY
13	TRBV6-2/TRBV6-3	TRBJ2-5	ASSYAAGGRETQY
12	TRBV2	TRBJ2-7	ASSVGTASYEQY
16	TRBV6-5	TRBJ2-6	ASRQTGGAYSGANVLT
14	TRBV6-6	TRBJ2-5	ASSYSSDYVQETQY
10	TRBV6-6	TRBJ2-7	ASSNGSYEQY
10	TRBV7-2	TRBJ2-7	ASSGLDYEQY
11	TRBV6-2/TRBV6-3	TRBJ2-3	ATGGGITDTQY
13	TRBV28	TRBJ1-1	ASSTIRGLNTEAF
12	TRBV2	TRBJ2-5	ASRNLAGQETQY
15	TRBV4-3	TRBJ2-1	ASSQDLGLAEYNEQF